The rows below give T cell receptor beta chains drawn from one sample of a study of blood T cell repertoires in COVID-19. The table came from immunoSEQ multiplex PCR; TCRdb's copy has only in-frame clones and leaves some out. The sample shows approximately 180,000 clones, roughly 82% of them seen only once. The specimen was peripheral blood. These TCRs come from a woman in her 70s with acute or convalescent COVID-19. Each CDR3 is given with its conserved first and last residue. The order of the fields is CDR3 protein, CDR3 DNA, D gene, V gene, J gene, clone size. A D gene is named only where the DNA matches it firmly. Some rows mark clone size as missing; the rest say once, few, many or name a class of expanded clone.

CDR3: CASSQGLNSGGDEQYF; DNA: TGCGCCAGCAGCCAAGGTCTTAATTCCGGGGGGGACGAGCAGTACTTC; D: TRBD2; V: TRBV4-1; J: TRBJ2-7; size: -
CDR3: CAWSPGTGFNYGYTF; DNA: TGTGCCTGGAGTCCCGGGACAGGCTTTAACTATGGCTACACCTTC; D: TRBD1; V: TRBV30; J: TRBJ1-2; size: -
CDR3: CASSLGQGSYNEQFF; DNA: TGTGCCAGCAGCTTAGGACAGGGGTCCTACAATGAGCAGTTCTTC; D: TRBD1; V: TRBV28; J: TRBJ2-1; size: -
CDR3: CASSFRDRGLHEQFF; DNA: TGTGCCAGCAGCTTTAGGGACAGGGGGCTACATGAGCAGTTCTTC; D: TRBD1; V: TRBV11-2; J: TRBJ2-1; size: -
CDR3: CASSYLVYVQNTEAFF; DNA: TGTGCCAGCAGTTATTTAGTTTATGTTCAGAACACTGAAGCTTTCTTT; D: -; V: TRBV6-6; J: TRBJ1-1; size: -
CDR3: CAIARQGVETQYF; DNA: TGTGCCATCGCACGACAGGGTGTGGAGACCCAGTACTTC; D: TRBD1; V: TRBV10-3; J: TRBJ2-5; size: once
CDR3: CASSDRDEQYF; DNA: TGTGCCAGCAGCGACAGGGACGAGCAGTACTTC; D: TRBD1; V: TRBV2; J: TRBJ2-7; size: few
CDR3: CASSQTERGPAQYF; DNA: TGCGCCAGCAGCCAGACCGAGCGGGGCCCCGCCCAGTACTTC; D: TRBD2; V: TRBV4-3; J: TRBJ2-5; size: -
CDR3: CASSVDPRGTGARGTQYF; DNA: TGTGCCAGCAGCGTAGATCCGAGAGGGACAGGGGCCCGGGGGACCCAGTACTTC; D: TRBD1; V: TRBV9; J: TRBJ2-5; size: -
CDR3: CASRTGGSGQPQHF; DNA: TGTGCCAGCAGAACTGGGGGCAGTGGGCAGCCCCAGCATTTT; D: -; V: TRBV6-5; J: TRBJ1-5; size: -
CDR3: CASSQTGGSGAFF; DNA: TGTGCCAGCAGTCAGACCGGGGGGAGCGGAGCTTTCTTT; D: -; V: TRBV6-2/TRBV6-3; J: TRBJ1-1; size: -
CDR3: CAVTASNQPQHF; DNA: TGTGCCGTGACAGCTAGCAATCAGCCCCAGCATTTT; D: -; V: TRBV28; J: TRBJ1-5; size: -
CDR3: CASSPVLNTGELFF; DNA: TGTGCCAGCTCACCAGTCTTGAACACCGGGGAGCTGTTTTTT; D: -; V: TRBV18; J: TRBJ2-2; size: -
CDR3: CATSRVLAGEGAYNEQFF; DNA: TGTGCCACCAGCAGAGTTCTAGCGGGAGAAGGCGCGTACAATGAGCAGTTCTTC; D: TRBD2; V: TRBV15; J: TRBJ2-1; size: -
CDR3: CASSLALNPGELFF; DNA: TGTGCCAGCAGCCTTGCGTTGAACCCCGGGGAGCTGTTTTTT; D: -; V: TRBV11-2; J: TRBJ2-2; size: -
CDR3: CASSLTGTGNEQFF; DNA: TGTGCCAGCAGCCTAACCGGGACAGGGAATGAGCAGTTCTTC; D: TRBD1; V: TRBV11-3; J: TRBJ2-1; size: few
CDR3: CASSISIGRGEAFF; DNA: TGTGCCAGTAGTATCTCCATCGGGCGGGGTGAAGCTTTCTTT; D: -; V: TRBV19; J: TRBJ1-1; size: -
CDR3: CASSLTSRSQNTEAFF; DNA: TGTGCCAGCAGCCTGACAAGCCGGTCCCAGAACACTGAAGCTTTCTTT; D: -; V: TRBV5-6; J: TRBJ1-1; size: -
CDR3: CASSQDRDSHNQPQHF; DNA: TGTGCCAGCAGCCAAGATCGGGACAGCCACAATCAGCCCCAGCATTTT; D: TRBD1; V: TRBV4-2; J: TRBJ1-5; size: many
CDR3: CASSLFPTSGRPLETQYF; DNA: TGTGCCAGCAGTTTATTCCCGACTAGCGGGAGGCCCCTGGAGACCCAGTACTTC; D: TRBD2; V: TRBV27; J: TRBJ2-5; size: -
CDR3: CASSQGDSGRTYEQYF; DNA: TGCGCCAGCAGCCAAGGGGATAGCGGGCGCACCTACGAGCAGTACTTC; D: TRBD2; V: TRBV4-1; J: TRBJ2-7; size: once
CDR3: CATSRELGSTDTQYF; DNA: TGTGCCACCAGCAGAGAACTAGGTAGCACAGATACGCAGTATTTT; D: -; V: TRBV15; J: TRBJ2-3; size: few
CDR3: CASSESPGRLNTEAFF; DNA: TGTGCCAGCAGTGAATCCCCAGGGAGGTTGAACACTGAAGCTTTCTTT; D: -; V: TRBV2; J: TRBJ1-1; size: -
CDR3: CASSARGVNEQFF; DNA: TGTGCCAGCAGTGCCCGCGGGGTTAATGAGCAGTTCTTC; D: -; V: TRBV6-4; J: TRBJ2-1; size: once
CDR3: CASSLKGQPWTDTQYF; DNA: TGTGCCAGCAGTTTAAAGGGACAGCCCTGGACAGATACGCAGTATTTT; D: TRBD1; V: TRBV27; J: TRBJ2-3; size: -
CDR3: CASSQTDTGELFF; DNA: TGTGCCAGCAGCCAAACGGACACCGGGGAGCTGTTTTTT; D: -; V: TRBV7-3; J: TRBJ2-2; size: few
CDR3: CASTPGQGGSYEQYF; DNA: TGTGCCAGCACCCCGGGACAGGGAGGATCCTACGAGCAGTACTTC; D: TRBD1; V: TRBV28; J: TRBJ2-7; size: -
CDR3: CASRRTGRTNEKLFF; DNA: TGTGCCAGCCGCAGGACGGGAAGAACTAATGAAAAACTGTTTTTT; D: -; V: TRBV6-5; J: TRBJ1-4; size: -
CDR3: CASSQPVIGVPGELFF; DNA: TGCGCCAGCAGCCAACCGGTGATAGGAGTACCCGGGGAGCTGTTTTTT; D: -; V: TRBV4-1; J: TRBJ2-2; size: once
CDR3: CASSLVFGTGGYEQYF; DNA: TGCGCCAGCAGCTTGGTGTTCGGGACAGGGGGCTACGAGCAGTACTTC; D: TRBD1; V: TRBV5-1; J: TRBJ2-7; size: few
CDR3: CASSQDARQGQAGGNIQYF; DNA: TGCGCCAGCAGCCAAGACGCCCGACAGGGCCAAGCCGGAGGAAACATTCAGTACTTC; D: TRBD1; V: TRBV4-3; J: TRBJ2-4; size: once
CDR3: CASREQGGFGNTIYF; DNA: TGTGCCAGCAGAGAACAGGGCGGATTTGGAAACACCATATATTTT; D: -; V: TRBV28; J: TRBJ1-3; size: once
CDR3: CASINAGTGGSPLHF; DNA: TGTGCCAGCATCAACGCCGGGACAGGGGGTTCACCCCTCCACTTT; D: TRBD1; V: TRBV28; J: TRBJ1-6; size: -
CDR3: CASSQPGQGYSGANVLTF; DNA: TGTGCCAGCTCACAACCGGGACAGGGATACTCTGGGGCCAACGTCCTGACTTTC; D: TRBD1; V: TRBV18; J: TRBJ2-6; size: -
CDR3: CAISEFGDRADQPQHF; DNA: TGTGCCATCAGTGAGTTCGGCGACAGGGCGGATCAGCCCCAGCATTTT; D: TRBD1; V: TRBV10-3; J: TRBJ1-5; size: -
CDR3: CASSYSGRATGRVFF; DNA: TGTGCCAGCAGTTACTCTGGGCGGGCCACGGGAAGGGTGTTTTTT; D: -; V: TRBV6-5; J: TRBJ1-4; size: -
CDR3: CASSFDSQPQHF; DNA: TGTGCCAGCAGCTTCGACAGTCAGCCCCAGCATTTT; D: -; V: TRBV7-9; J: TRBJ1-5; size: -